The 9 T cell receptor beta chains reported below all come from one sample, sequenced in a study of blood T cell repertoires in COVID-19. Using immunoSEQ multiplex PCR, the repertoire was profiled, and TCRdb retains in-frame clones only, with some absent. The sample includes over 150,000 clones, around 87% of them seen just once. Sequencing was carried out using peripheral blood. The source of these receptors is a man in his 60s with COVID-19, enrolled during active disease.

The chain links TRBV11-2 to TRBJ1-1; 9 positions agree with TRBD1. The CDR3 covers 15 residues. Germline V lookup: CDR1 SGHAT, CDR2 FQNNGV. V lost 5 bases and J lost 6; bases outside the gene matches: 10. The CDR3 nucleotides are TGTGCCAGCAGCCCTCGGGGACAGGGCGGGTCTGAAGCTTTCTTT. It encodes CASSPRGQGGSEAFF.

DNA for the CDR3: TGTGCCATCGGGGAGGGGACTCCGGAGACCCAGTACTTC. It yields the protein CAIGEGTPETQYF. The chain is built from TRBV10-3 and TRBJ2-5, with 7 bases fitting TRBD2. The CDR3 loop spans 13 amino acids. The V segment lost 8 bases and the J segment 5 bases; nucleotides outside the gene matches: 8. In germline, CDR1 is ENHRY, CDR2 SYGVKD.

This rearrangement joins TRBV3-1 (or the pseudogene TRBV3-2) to TRBJ2-7, with D perhaps matching TRBD2 (5 bases). The CDR3 consists of 12 residues. V was clipped by 1 base and J by 5 bases, with 6 bases between them. CDR1 and CDR2 from the germline V gene are LGHDT and YNNKEL (reference sequence). The CDR3 reads CASSQAGNEQYF. The CDR3 DNA reads as TGTGCCAGCAGCCAAGCGGGAAACGAGCAGTACTTC.

The rearrangement joins TRBV16 to TRBJ2-7; perhaps TRBD1 as D (6 bases). Germline V CDR1 and CDR2: KGHSY, FQNENV. The CDR3 sequence is 14 residues long. The ends were cut back, 2 bases at V and 3 bases at J, with 11 bases in the middle. CDR3 sequence: CASSQTGLSYEQYF. Here the CDR3 DNA reads TGTGCCAGCAGCCAAACAGGGTTGAGCTACGAGCAGTACTTC.

The J gene is TRBJ1-4, the V gene TRBV11-2; D is perhaps TRBD1 (6 bases). In germline, CDR1 is SGHAT, CDR2 FQNNGV. The V end was cut by 5 bases, the J end by 6 bases, with 13 bases between. The CDR3 is 14 residues long. CDR3: CASSPGQGYEKLFF. CDR3 nucleotide sequence: TGTGCCAGCAGCCCCGGGCAGGGGTATGAAAAACTGTTTTTT.

The rearrangement links TRBV5-5 to TRBJ2-2, with TRBD2 matching over 11 bases. The CDR3 loop spans 16 amino acids. Trimming cost V 3 bases and J 2 bases; bases outside gene matches: 3. The germline gives CDR1 SGHKS, CDR2 YYEKEE (reference sequence). CDR3 DNA: TGTGCCAGCAGCTCGACTAGCGGGGAAAACACCGGGGAGCTGTTTTTT. Protein sequence: CASSSTSGENTGELFF.

This clone occurred a few times. V usage is TRBV3-1 (or the pseudogene TRBV3-2) and J usage is TRBJ2-7; 7 positions match TRBD1. CDR1 LGHDT and CDR2 YNNKEL come from the germline V gene (reference sequence). V trimming: 0 bases; J trimming: 2 bases; junction bases outside the gene matches: 7. The CDR3 runs 16 residues. The CDR3 DNA follows: TGTGCCAGCAGCCAAGATCGGGCGACAGGGCCCTACGAGCAGTACTTC. Translated: CASSQDRATGPYEQYF.

The J gene is TRBJ2-3, the V gene TRBV19; TRBD1 agrees at 8 bases. This CDR3 is 14 amino acids long. In germline, CDR1 is LNHDA, CDR2 SQIVND (reference sequence). V lost 6 bases to trimming and J lost 0 bases; unmatched junction nucleotides: 2. The DNA of the CDR3 is TGTGCCAGTAGGGACAGGGCTAGCACAGATACGCAGTATTTT. Protein product: CASRDRASTDTQYF. The variable domain in full, with the rest retrieved from reference TRBV19 and TRBJ2-3, is DGGITQSPKYLFRKEGQNVTLSCEQNLNHDAMYWYRQDPGQGLRLIYYSQIVNDFQKGDIAEGYSVSREKKESFPLTVTSAQKNPTAFYLCASRDRASTDTQYFGPGTRLTVL.

This chain uses TRBV7-2 with TRBJ1-1; D is unclear. This CDR3 has 14 amino acids. The V gene lost 2 bases and the J gene lost 0 bases, with 7 bases spanning the gap. Germline-derived CDR1 and CDR2 are SGHTA and FQGNSA. CDR3 loop: CASSLLNLNTEAFF. For the CDR3, the DNA is TGTGCCAGCAGCTTATTAAATCTGAACACTGAAGCTTTCTTT.